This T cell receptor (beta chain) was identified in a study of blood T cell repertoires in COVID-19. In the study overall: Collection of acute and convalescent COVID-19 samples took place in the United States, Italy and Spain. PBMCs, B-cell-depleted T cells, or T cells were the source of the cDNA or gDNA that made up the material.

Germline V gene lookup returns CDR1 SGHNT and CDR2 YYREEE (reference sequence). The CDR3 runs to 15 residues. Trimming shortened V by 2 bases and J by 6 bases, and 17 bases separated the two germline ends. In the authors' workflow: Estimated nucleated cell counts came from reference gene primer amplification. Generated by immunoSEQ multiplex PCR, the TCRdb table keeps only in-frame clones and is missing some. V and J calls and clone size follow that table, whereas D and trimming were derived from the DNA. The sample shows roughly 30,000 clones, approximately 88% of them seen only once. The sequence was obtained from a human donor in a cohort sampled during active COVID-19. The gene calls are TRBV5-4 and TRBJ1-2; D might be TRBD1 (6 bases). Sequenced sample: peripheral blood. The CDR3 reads CASSFAGGGVDGYTF. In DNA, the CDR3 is TGTGCCAGCAGCTTTGCGGGAGGGGGGGTAGATGGCTACACCTTC.